This T cell receptor (beta chain) was sequenced during a study of cytomegalovirus exposure and HLA in healthy donors. CDR3 length: 11 amino acids. Trimming took off 7 bases at V and 4 bases at J, with 8 bases between the two ends. Germline CDR1 is MNHNS and CDR2 is SASEGT. General study results and limits: Versus the roughly 640-donor mean, an Asian-associated ancestry cluster reportedly showed fewer N-insertions in a later analysis.

Remarks on this clone: Antigen: not known.

With 60 Vbeta and 13 Jbeta primers, the PCR was carried out. Repertoires were generated with immunoSEQ multiplex PCR, while TCRdb's copy carries only in-frame clones and drops some. This repertoire includes 70,000 to 100,000 clones. This chain connects TRBV6-1 to TRBJ2-7; D is ambiguous. The receptor was isolated from a man younger than 35 in good health and CMV-seropositive. The material sequenced was PBMCs. Here the CDR3 DNA reads TGTGCCAGCACCTTCGCGTACGAGCAGTACTTC. It translates to CASTFAYEQYF.